The next 15 T cell receptor beta chains were all read from a single sample in a study of chemoradiotherapy in HPV16-positive cancers (dated by TCRdb to the early 2020s). Preparation of the library involved the immunoSEQ multiplex PCR assay. Sourced from immuneACCESS, this table was stored by TCRdb with only in-frame sequences that have V and J called. A share of the clones is absent; for the studies checked, an unresolved V gene accounts for under half, and the remainder has no known explanation. The sample includes some 1,500 clones, with around 81% observed a single time. 11% to 15% of the sample is held by the ten biggest clonotypes. This specimen consisted of tumor tissue, obtained from a patient who underwent chemoradiotherapy. The receptor set was obtained from a human donor with HPV-associated anogenital cancer.

This chain links TRBV7-8 with TRBJ2-1; 8 bases match TRBD2. V trimming: 5 bases; J trimming: 5 bases; junction bases outside the gene matches: 11. The CDR3 is made up of 16 amino acids. Germline CDR1 and CDR2: SGHVS and FQNEAQ. CDR3 bases: TGTGCCAGCAGCCCGCCGGGGGGGGGCGCTGACAATGAGCAGTTCTTC. Its protein is CASSPPGGGADNEQFF.

The rearrangement joins TRBV2 to TRBJ2-7; a possible D gene is TRBD1 (6 bases). CDR1 is SNHLY, CDR2 FYNNEI, per germline. This CDR3 has 14 amino acids. V lost 3 bases and J 6 bases, leaving 15 bases between the germline ends. As DNA, the CDR3 is TGTGCCAGCAGTGACGTTGGCAGGGGATCCGAGCAGTACTTC. Its translation: CASSDVGRGSEQYF.

This rearrangement joins TRBV7-8 to TRBJ2-3; possibly TRBD1 or TRBD2 for D (7 bases each). Deletions cut 5 bases from V and 1 base from J, with 13 bases between. The CDR3 totals 15 residues. The germline CDR1 and CDR2 sequences are SGHVS and FQNEAQ. This chain's CDR3 is CASSGGDRRTDTQYF. CDR3 nucleotides: TGTGCCAGCAGCGGGGGGGACAGACGCACAGATACGCAGTATTTT.

The V gene is TRBV11-2, the J gene TRBJ2-7; 8 bases map to TRBD1. V was pared by 5 bases and J by 0 bases, with 6 bases of the junction left unmatched. The CDR3 sequence is 15 residues long. The germline gives CDR1 SGHAT, CDR2 FQNNGV. In nucleotides, the CDR3 is TGTGCCAGCAGCCCTGGGGACAGGATCTCCTACGAGCAGTACTTC. It codes for CASSPGDRISYEQYF.

The gene calls are TRBV5-1 and TRBJ2-7, with D uncertain. CDR1 is SGHRS and CDR2 is YFSETQ in the germline V gene. The V and J ends lost 4 bases and 3 bases respectively, with 14 bases between them. The CDR3 sequence is 14 residues long. The CDR3 loop is CASSALTPNYEQYF. The DNA of the CDR3 is TGCGCCAGCAGCGCTCTCACGCCAAACTACGAGCAGTACTTC.

The V gene is TRBV7-9, the J gene TRBJ1-2; D ambiguous. This CDR3 has 16 amino acids. V dropped 4 bases and J dropped 0 bases, with 15 bases sitting between them. CDR1 and CDR2 (germline): SEHNR, FQNEAQ (reference sequence). Written as DNA, the CDR3 is TGTGCCAGCAGCTCCCCGGAGTCTCCTTCTAACTATGGCTACACCTTC. It is translated as CASSSPESPSNYGYTF.

The chain is built from TRBV15 and TRBJ1-1; D unclear. Germline-derived CDR1 and CDR2 are LNHNV and YYDKDF (reference sequence). The length of the CDR3 is 14 residues. V lost 0 bases, J lost 3 bases, and 8 bases lay in between. The CDR3 nucleotides are TGTGCCACCAGCAGAGAGGGGTTGGACACTGAAGCTTTCTTT. The encoded protein is CATSREGLDTEAFF.

In its sample, this clone is hyperexpanded. V and J are TRBV7-9 and TRBJ1-2; the D gene is possibly TRBD1 (5 bases). V was shortened by 1 base and J by 4 bases, with 10 bases between the two germline ends. The CDR3 has 14 amino acids. Germline values: CDR1 SEHNR, CDR2 FQNEAQ (reference sequence). This chain's CDR3 is CASSLGSGAYGYTF. Written as DNA, the CDR3 is TGTGCCAGCAGCTTAGGAAGCGGGGCCTATGGCTACACCTTC.

The rearrangement links TRBV27 to TRBJ1-4, with no clear D. The V and J ends lost 8 bases and 8 bases respectively, with 12 bases between them. In germline, CDR1 is MNHEY, CDR2 SMNVEV (reference sequence). The CDR3 totals 12 residues. The CDR3: CASSTVGEKLFF. In nucleotides, the CDR3 is TGTGCCAGCTCCACCGTGGGGGAAAAACTGTTTTTT. Filled out from reference TRBV27 and TRBJ1-4, the complete variable domain reads EAQVTQNPRYLITVTGKKLTVTCSQNMNHEYMSWYRQDPGLGLRQIYYSMNVEVTDKGDVPEGYKVSRKEKRNFPLILESPSPNQTSLYFCASSTVGEKLFFGSGTQLSVL.

V and J are TRBV19 and TRBJ2-2, with D perhaps matching TRBD1 or TRBD2 (5 bases each). V lost 6 bases and J lost 1, with 12 bases in between. This CDR3 comprises 15 residues. Per germline, CDR1 LNHDA and CDR2 SQIVND (reference sequence). CDR3: CASRGPGRNTGELFF. The CDR3, as DNA: TGTGCCAGTAGGGGGCCGGGACGGAACACCGGGGAGCTGTTTTTT.

The chain couples TRBV5-1 to TRBJ1-3; D is possibly TRBD1 (6 bases). The CDR3 spans 14 residues. Trimming stripped 0 bases from V and 11 bases from J, with 15 bases between. Germline values: CDR1 SGHRS, CDR2 YFSETQ. This CDR3 is CASSLGETGNAIYF. As DNA, the CDR3 is TGCGCCAGCAGCTTGGGGGAAACAGGGAACGCCATATATTTT.

This rearrangement joins TRBV7-9 to TRBJ2-3; 7 bases align to TRBD1. Germline CDR1 reads SEHNR; CDR2 reads FQNEAQ (reference sequence). V shed 2 bases, J shed 8 bases, and the junction held 4 bases outside the gene matches. This CDR3 region has 13 residues. CDR3 DNA: TGTGCCAGCAGCTTACGAGGGGGCGGTACGCAGTATTTT. This sequence encodes CASSLRGGGTQYF.

The CDR3 loop reads CASSLQAGGVADTQYF. The CDR3 DNA sequence: TGTGCCAGCAGCCTACAAGCGGGAGGAGTAGCAGATACGCAGTATTTT. The chain joins TRBV11-3 to TRBJ2-3; 9 nucleotides line up with TRBD2. J gave up 4 bases and V 5 bases, and 10 bases lay outside the gene matches. This CDR3 has 16 amino acids. Germline assignment: CDR1 SGHNT and CDR2 YENEEA.

J is TRBJ2-3 and V is TRBV6-5, with unresolved D. The CDR3 sequence is 14 residues long. The germline CDR1 and CDR2 sequences are MNHEY and SVGAGI. V lost 5 bases, J lost 6 bases, and 15 bases lay in between. CDR3 sequence: CASSNPARPDTQYF. The CDR3 coding sequence is TGTGCCAGCAGTAACCCCGCGAGGCCCGATACGCAGTATTTT.

The chain carries TRBV6-1 and TRBJ1-1; no definite D call. With 5 bases removed from V and 2 bases from J, the gap between germline ends came to 9 bases. This CDR3 spans 13 amino acids. Germline loops: CDR1 MNHNS, CDR2 SASEGT. In DNA form, the CDR3 reads TGTGCCAGCAGTTCTACACCTAACACTGAAGCTTTCTTT. Protein sequence: CASSSTPNTEAFF.